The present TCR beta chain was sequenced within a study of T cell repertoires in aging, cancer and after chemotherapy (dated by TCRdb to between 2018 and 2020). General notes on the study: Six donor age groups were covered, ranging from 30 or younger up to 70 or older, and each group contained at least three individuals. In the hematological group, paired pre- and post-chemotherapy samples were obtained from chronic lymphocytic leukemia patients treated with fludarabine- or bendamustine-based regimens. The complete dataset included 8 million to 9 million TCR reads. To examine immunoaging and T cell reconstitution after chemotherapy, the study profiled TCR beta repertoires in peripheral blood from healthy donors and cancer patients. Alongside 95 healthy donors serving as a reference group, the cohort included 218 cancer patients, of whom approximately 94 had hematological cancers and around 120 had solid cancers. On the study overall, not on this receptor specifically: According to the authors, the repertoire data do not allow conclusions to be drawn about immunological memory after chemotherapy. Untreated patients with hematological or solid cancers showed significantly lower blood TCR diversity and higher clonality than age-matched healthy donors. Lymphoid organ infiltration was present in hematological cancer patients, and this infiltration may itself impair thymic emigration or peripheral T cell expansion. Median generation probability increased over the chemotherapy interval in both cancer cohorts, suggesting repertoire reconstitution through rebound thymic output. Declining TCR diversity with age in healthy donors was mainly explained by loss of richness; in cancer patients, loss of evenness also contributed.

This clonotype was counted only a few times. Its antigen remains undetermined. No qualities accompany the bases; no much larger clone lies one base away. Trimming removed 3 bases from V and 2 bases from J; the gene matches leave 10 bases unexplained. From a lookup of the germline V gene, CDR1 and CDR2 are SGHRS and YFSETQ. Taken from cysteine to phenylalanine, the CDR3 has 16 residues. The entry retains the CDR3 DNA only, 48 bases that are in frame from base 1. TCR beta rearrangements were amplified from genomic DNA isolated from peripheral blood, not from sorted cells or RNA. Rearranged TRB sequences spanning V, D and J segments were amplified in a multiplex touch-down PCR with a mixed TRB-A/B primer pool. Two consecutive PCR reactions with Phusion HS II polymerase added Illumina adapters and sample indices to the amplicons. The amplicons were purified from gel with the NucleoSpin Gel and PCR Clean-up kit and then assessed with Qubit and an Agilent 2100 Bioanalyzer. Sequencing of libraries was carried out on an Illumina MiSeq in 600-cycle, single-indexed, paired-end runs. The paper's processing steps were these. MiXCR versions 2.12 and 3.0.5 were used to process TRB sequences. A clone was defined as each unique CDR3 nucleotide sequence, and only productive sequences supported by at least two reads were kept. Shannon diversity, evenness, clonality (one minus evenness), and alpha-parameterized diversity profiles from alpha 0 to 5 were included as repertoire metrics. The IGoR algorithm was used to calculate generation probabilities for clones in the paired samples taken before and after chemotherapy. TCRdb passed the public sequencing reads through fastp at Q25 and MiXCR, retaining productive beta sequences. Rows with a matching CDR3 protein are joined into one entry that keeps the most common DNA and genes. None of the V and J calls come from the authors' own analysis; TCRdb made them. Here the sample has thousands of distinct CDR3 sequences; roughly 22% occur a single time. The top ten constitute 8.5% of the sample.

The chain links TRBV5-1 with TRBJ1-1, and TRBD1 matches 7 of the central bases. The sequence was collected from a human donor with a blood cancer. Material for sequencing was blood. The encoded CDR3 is CASSSGDSRPNTEAFF. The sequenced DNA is TGCGCCAGCAGCTCGGGGGACAGCCGTCCAAACACTGAAGCTTTCTTT.